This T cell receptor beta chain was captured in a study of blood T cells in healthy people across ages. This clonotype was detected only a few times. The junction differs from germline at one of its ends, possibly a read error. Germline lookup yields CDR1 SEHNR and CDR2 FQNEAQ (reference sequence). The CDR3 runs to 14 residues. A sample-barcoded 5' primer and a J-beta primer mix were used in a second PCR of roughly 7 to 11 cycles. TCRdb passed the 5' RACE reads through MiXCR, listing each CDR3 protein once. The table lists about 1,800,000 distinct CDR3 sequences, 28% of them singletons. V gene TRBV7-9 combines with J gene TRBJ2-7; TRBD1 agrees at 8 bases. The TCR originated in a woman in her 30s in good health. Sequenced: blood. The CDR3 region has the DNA TGTTCCAGCAGCGCCGGAACAGGGGGCTACGAGCAGTACTTC. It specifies CSSSAGTGGYEQYF.